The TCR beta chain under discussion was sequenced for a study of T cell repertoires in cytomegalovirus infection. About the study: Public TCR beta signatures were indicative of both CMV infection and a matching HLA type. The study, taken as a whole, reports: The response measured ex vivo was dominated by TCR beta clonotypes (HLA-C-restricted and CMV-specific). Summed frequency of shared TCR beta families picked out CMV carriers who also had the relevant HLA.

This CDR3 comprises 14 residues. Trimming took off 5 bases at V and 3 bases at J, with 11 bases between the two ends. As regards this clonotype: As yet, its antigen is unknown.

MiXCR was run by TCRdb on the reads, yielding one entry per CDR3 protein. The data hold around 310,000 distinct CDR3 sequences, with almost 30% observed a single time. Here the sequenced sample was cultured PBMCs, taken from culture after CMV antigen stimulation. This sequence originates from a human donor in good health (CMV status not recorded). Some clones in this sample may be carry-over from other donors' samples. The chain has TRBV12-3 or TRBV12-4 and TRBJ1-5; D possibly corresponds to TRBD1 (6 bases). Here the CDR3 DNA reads TGTGCCAGCAGTGGGGGCAGGGTCAATCAGCCCCAGCATTTT. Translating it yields CASSGGRVNQPQHF.